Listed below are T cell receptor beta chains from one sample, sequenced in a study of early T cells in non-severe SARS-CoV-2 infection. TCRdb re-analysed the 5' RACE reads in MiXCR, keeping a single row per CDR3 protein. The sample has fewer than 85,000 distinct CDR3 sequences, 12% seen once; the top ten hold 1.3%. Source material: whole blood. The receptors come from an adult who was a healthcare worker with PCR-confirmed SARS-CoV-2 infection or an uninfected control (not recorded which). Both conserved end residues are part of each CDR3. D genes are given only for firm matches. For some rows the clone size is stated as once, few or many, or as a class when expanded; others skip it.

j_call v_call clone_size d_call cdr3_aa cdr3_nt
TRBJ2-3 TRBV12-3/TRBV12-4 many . CASSAGTEHHTDTQYF TGTGCCAGCAGTGCCGGGACGGAACATCACACAGATACGCAGTATTTT
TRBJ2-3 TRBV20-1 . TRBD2 CSARVLSGGDPPPDTQYF TGCAGTGCTAGAGTTCTTAGCGGGGGGGATCCCCCACCAGATACGCAGTATTTT
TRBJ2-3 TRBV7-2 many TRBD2 CASSLGLASGRGAYDTQYF TGTGCCAGCAGCTTAGGGCTGGCTAGCGGGAGGGGGGCTTATGATACGCAGTATTTT
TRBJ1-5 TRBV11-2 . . CASSLEHQGAGNQPQHF TGTGCCAGCAGCTTAGAACACCAGGGCGCCGGAAATCAGCCCCAGCATTTT
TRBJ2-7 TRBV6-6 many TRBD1 CASSNPMGQGSHEQYF TGTGCCAGCAGTAACCCCATGGGACAGGGGTCCCACGAGCAGTACTTC
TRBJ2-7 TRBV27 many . CASSTVGEVPYEQYF TGTGCCAGCAGTACGGTCGGAGAGGTCCCCTACGAGCAGTACTTC
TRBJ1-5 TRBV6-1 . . CASSDPTSNQPRHF TGTGCCAGCAGTGACCCGACCAGCAATCAGCCCCGGCATTTT
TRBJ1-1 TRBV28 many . CASSKVGGKGTEAFF TGTGCCAGCAGTAAAGTCGGGGGGAAGGGAACTGAAGCTTTCTTT
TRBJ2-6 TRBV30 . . CASSLGNGGANVLTF TGTGCCTCAAGTCTAGGTAATGGTGGGGCCAACGTCCTGACTTTC
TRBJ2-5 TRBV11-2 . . CASSLGAREAQYF TGTGCCAGCAGCTTAGGGGCCCGAGAGGCCCAGTACTTC